This TCR beta chain was sequenced during a study of cytomegalovirus exposure and HLA in healthy donors. This CDR3 spans 15 amino acids. Unmatched junction bases numbered 9, after V lost 7 bases and J lost 4 bases. CDR1 and CDR2 from the germline V gene are SNHLY and FYNNEI. Primers included in the PCR were 60 Vbeta and 13 Jbeta primers. Data came from immunoSEQ multiplex PCR; TCRdb stores just in-frame clones and leaves some out. Here the sample spans approximately 190,000 clones, approximately 77% being singletons. Sequencing was done on a sample of PBMCs. This clonotype was sampled from a man aged 35 to 55 in good health and CMV-seropositive. The chain employs TRBV2 and TRBJ2-3; 9 bases agree with TRBD2. CDR3 residues: CASTRGTSWPDTQYF. CDR3 bases: TGTGCCAGCACTCGAGGGACTAGCTGGCCAGATACGCAGTATTTT. The full variable domain, with the rest looked up from reference TRBV2 and TRBJ2-3, is EPEVTQTPSHQVTQMGQEVILRCVPISNHLYFYWYRQILGQKVEFLVSFYNNEISEKSEIFDDQFSVERPDGSNFTLKIRSTKLEDSAMYFCASTRGTSWPDTQYFGPGTRLTVL.